The entry below gives a single T cell receptor (beta chain) sequence along with its context. These data are taken from a study of blood T cell repertoires in COVID-19. Study background: The United States, Italy and Spain supplied acute and convalescent COVID-19 samples.

The V and J ends lost 3 bases and 2 bases respectively, with 9 bases between them. Germline CDR1 is SQVTM and CDR2 is ANQGSEA. The CDR3 consists of 13 residues. Source study methods: Using reference gene primer amplification, nucleated cell counts were estimated. Measured with immunoSEQ multiplex PCR; TCRdb has only the in-frame clones, and not every one. That table furnishes V, J and clone size, whereas the DNA furnished D and trimming. The table has nearly 350,000 clones, about 90% seen once. Source material: peripheral blood. The chain combines TRBV29-1 with TRBJ2-3; D is uncertain. The receptor was isolated from a woman under 30 who had recovered from COVID-19. CDR3 region: CSVDGSTTDTQYF. The CDR3 nucleotides are TGCAGCGTTGACGGTTCTACCACAGATACGCAGTATTTT.